This T cell receptor (beta chain) came from a study of blood T cell repertoires in COVID-19. The assay was immunoSEQ multiplex PCR, and TCRdb's table has in-frame clones only and misses some. The sample has roughly 160,000 clones; roughly 93% are singletons. Germline loops: CDR1 MGHRA, CDR2 YSYEKL. The V and J ends lost 1 base and 6 bases respectively, with 10 bases between them. The CDR3 is made up of 14 amino acids. Sequences were obtained from peripheral blood. This receptor was taken from a man younger than 30 with acute or convalescent COVID-19. The chain couples TRBV4-1 to TRBJ2-1; tentatively, D is TRBD1 (5 bases). The CDR3 region is CASSQGSRANEQFF. CDR3 DNA: TGCGCCAGCAGCCAAGGATCCAGGGCCAATGAGCAGTTCTTC.